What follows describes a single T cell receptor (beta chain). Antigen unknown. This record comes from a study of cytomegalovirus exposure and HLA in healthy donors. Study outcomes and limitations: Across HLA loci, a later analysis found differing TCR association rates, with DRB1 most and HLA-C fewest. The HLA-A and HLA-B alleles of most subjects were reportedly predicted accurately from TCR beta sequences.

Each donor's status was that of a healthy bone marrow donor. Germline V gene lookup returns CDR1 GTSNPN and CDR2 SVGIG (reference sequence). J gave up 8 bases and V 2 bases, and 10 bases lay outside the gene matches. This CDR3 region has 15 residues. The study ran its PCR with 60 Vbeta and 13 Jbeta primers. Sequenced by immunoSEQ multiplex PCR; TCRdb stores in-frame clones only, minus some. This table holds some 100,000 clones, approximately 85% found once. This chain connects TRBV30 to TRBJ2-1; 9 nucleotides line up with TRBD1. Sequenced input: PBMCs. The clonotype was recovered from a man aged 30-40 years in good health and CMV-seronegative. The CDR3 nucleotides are TGTGCCTGGAGTAATACGGCGGACAGGGGTTATGAGCAGTTCTTC. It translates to CAWSNTADRGYEQFF.